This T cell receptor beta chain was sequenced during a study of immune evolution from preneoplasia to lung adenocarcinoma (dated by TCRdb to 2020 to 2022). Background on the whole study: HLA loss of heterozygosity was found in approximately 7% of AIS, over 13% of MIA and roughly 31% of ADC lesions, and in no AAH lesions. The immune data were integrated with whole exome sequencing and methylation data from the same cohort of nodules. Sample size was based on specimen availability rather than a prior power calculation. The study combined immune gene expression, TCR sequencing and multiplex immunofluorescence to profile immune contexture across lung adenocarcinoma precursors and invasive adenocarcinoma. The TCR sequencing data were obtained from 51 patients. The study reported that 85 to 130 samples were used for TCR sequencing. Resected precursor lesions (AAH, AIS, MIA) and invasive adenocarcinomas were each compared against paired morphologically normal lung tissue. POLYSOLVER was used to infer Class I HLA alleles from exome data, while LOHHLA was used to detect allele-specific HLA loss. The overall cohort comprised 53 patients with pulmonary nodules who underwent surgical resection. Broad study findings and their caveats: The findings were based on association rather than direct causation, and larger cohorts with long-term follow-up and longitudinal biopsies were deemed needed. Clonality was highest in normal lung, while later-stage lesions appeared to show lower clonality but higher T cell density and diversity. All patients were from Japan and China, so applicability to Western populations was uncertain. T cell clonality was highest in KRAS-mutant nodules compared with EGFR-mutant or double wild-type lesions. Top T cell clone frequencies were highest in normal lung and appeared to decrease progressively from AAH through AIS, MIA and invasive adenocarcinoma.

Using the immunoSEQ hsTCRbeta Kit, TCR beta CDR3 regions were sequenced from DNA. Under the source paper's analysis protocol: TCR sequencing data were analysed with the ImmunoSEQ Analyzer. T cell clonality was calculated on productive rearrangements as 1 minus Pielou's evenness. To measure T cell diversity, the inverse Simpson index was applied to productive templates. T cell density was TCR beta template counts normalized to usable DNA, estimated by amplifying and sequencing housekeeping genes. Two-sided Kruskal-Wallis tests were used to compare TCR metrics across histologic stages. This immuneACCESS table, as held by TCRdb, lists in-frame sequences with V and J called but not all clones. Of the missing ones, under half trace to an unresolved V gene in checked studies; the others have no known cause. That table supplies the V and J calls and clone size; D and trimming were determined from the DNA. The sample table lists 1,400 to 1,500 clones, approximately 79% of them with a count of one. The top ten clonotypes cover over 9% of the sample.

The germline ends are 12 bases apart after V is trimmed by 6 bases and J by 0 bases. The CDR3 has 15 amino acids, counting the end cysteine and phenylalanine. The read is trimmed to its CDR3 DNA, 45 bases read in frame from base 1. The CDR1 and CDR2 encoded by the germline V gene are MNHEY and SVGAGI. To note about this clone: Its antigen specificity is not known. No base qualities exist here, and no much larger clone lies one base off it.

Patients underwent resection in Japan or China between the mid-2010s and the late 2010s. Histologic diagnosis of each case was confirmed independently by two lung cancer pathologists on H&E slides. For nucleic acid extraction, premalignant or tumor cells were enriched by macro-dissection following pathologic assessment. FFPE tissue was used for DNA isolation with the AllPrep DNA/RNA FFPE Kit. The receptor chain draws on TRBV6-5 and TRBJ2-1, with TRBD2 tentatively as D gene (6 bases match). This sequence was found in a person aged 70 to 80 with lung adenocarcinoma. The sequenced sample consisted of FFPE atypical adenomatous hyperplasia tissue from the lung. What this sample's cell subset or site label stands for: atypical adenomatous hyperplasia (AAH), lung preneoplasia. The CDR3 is CASRVGRRSYNEQFF. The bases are TGTGCCAGCAGGGTGGGGAGGCGCTCCTACAATGAGCAGTTCTTC.